Given below is one T cell receptor beta chain in context. Antigen unknown. The data stem from a study of cytomegalovirus exposure and HLA in healthy donors. Study as a whole: Early released data had tens of millions of unique TCRs, all coming from HLA-typed donors.

The PCR ran on 60 Vbeta and 13 Jbeta primers. Clones were sequenced by immunoSEQ multiplex PCR, and TCRdb holds only the in-frame ones, with some missing. The repertoire includes about 220,000 clones, about 77% of them detected once, and under 2% sits in the top ten. V lost 0 bases, J lost 4 bases, and 14 bases lay in between. CDR1 and CDR2 from the germline V gene are GTSNPN and SVGIG (reference sequence). The CDR3 sequence is 15 residues long. Study results and limitations: In an earlier analysis, about 87% or about 30%: the productive usage of most TCR beta V segments. A list of 164 TCR beta chains associated with cytomegalovirus was given.

The source material was PBMCs. The receptor was isolated from a woman aged 30 to 39 in good health and CMV-seronegative. J is TRBJ2-3 and V is TRBV30; possibly TRBD2 for D (6 bases). CDR3 coding DNA: TGTGCCTGGAGTGTCGGGGGTGCGGGGCCAGATACGCAGTATTTT. As protein: CAWSVGGAGPDTQYF.